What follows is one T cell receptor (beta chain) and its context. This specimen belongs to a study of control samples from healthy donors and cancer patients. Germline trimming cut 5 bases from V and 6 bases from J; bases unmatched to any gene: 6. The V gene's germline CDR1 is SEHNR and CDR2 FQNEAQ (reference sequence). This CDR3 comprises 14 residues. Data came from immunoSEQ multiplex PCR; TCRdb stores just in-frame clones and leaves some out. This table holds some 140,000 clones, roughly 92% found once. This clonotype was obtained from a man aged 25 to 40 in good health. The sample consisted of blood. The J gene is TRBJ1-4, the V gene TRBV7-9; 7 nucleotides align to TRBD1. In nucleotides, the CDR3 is TGTGCCAGCAGCCCGGGACAGATAGATGAAAAACTGTTTTTT. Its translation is CASSPGQIDEKLFF.